Shown below are 10 T cell receptor beta chains from a single sample sequenced in a study of regulatory T cells in long-lasting Graves disease. Through Arm-PCR of CDR3 regions and iRepertoire HTBI primers, TCR beta libraries were built. MiXCR, run by TCRdb on the multiplex PCR reads, gives a single entry per CDR3 protein. The sample lists some 430,000 distinct CDR3 sequences, about 22% occurring once. Time point here: persistent/refractory GD, antithyroid drugs over 5 years with positive TRAb. PBMC RNA served as the TCR library source. Specimen: peripheral blood mononuclear cells (PBMCs), collected when the disease was refractory, from a patient treated with antithyroid drugs. The receptors derive from a female donor with Graves disease.

The sample holds one count of this clonotype. The V call is TRBV3-1, the J call TRBJ2-2; no clear D gene. Trimming stripped 0 bases from V and 8 bases from J, with 7 bases between. Per the germline V gene, CDR1 is LGHDT and CDR2 is YNNKEL (reference sequence). The CDR3 length is 13 residues. In DNA form, the CDR3 reads TGTGCCAGCAGCCAAGATCTCGTTGGGGAGCTGTTTTTT. Its translation is CASSQDLVGELFF.

This clonotype appeared a single time. The chain has TRBV12-5 and TRBJ2-3, with D unresolved. Germline loops: CDR1 LGHNT, CDR2 FRNRAP. This CDR3 has 14 residues. Deletions cut 7 bases from V and 4 bases from J, with 15 bases between. The CDR3 nucleotides are TGTGCTAGTGCCCTCTTTAACCCCCCAGATACGCAGTATTTT. Amino acid sequence: CASALFNPPDTQYF.

This clonotype was counted at least ten times. J is TRBJ2-4 and V is TRBV20-1; D is uncertain. The CDR3 loop spans 15 amino acids. CDR1 DFQATT and CDR2 SNEGSKA come from the germline V gene (reference sequence). Trimming took 3 bases from V and 3 from J, leaving 15 bases between them. The CDR3 sequence is CSASIQSWDKNIQYF. The CDR3 DNA is TGCAGTGCTAGTATACAGTCGTGGGACAAAAACATTCAGTACTTC.

This clonotype was found many times. The chain combines TRBV11-3 with TRBJ1-4, with 10 positions matching TRBD1. The CDR3 has 13 residues. Trimming removed 4 bases from V and 8 bases from J; junction bases left unmatched: 1. Germline-derived CDR1 and CDR2 are SGHNT and YENEEA. CDR3 sequence reads: CASSWDRGEKLFF. The CDR3 coding sequence is TGTGCCAGCAGCTGGGACAGGGGAGAAAAACTGTTTTTT.

The table lists this clonotype with many counts. This chain joins TRBV11-2 and TRBJ2-5; no firm D call. V lost 3 bases to trimming and J lost 4 bases, with 18 bases between them. The CDR3 is made up of 16 amino acids. The V gene's germline CDR1 is SGHAT and CDR2 FQNNGV. Written as DNA, the CDR3 is TGTGCCAGCAGCTTTCGGGCGCTGACGCGGACAGAGACCCAGTACTTC. This codes for CASSFRALTRTETQYF.

The genes are TRBV10-3 and TRBJ2-2, with D possibly matching TRBD2 (5 bases). In germline, CDR1 is ENHRY, CDR2 SYGVKD. The length of the CDR3 is 17 residues. V was pared by 2 bases and J by 0 bases, with 13 bases between. The CDR3 spells CAISEPPGRTNTGELFF. The CDR3 coding sequence is TGTGCCATCAGTGAGCCCCCGGGGAGAACGAACACCGGGGAGCTGTTTTTT.

In this sample, this clonotype turned up a few times. V and J are TRBV20-1 and TRBJ2-5, with 13 bases fitting TRBD2. In germline, CDR1 is DFQATT, CDR2 SNEGSKA (reference sequence). The CDR3 has 18 amino acids. The V segment lost 4 bases and the J segment 1 base; nucleotides outside the gene matches: 12. The CDR3 nucleotides are TGCAGTGCTACCTCAGGACTAGCGGGAGACTCTTCCCAAGAGACCCAGTACTTC. This gives the protein CSATSGLAGDSSQETQYF.

This clonotype was seen just once. CDR3 nucleotide sequence: TGTGCCAGCAGAGCCCGAACCGGCCCAGATACGCAGTATTTT. Its translation: CASRARTGPDTQYF. This chain connects TRBV12-3 or TRBV12-4 to TRBJ2-3; D unclear. V lost 6 bases and J lost 4, with 14 bases in between. The CDR3 covers 14 residues.

This clonotype has a count of ten or more. The CDR3 here is CASKRTGTGGTEAFF. The CDR3 DNA reads as TGTGCCAGCAAAAGGACCGGGACAGGGGGAACTGAAGCTTTCTTT. The chain joins TRBV6-2 or TRBV6-3 to TRBJ1-1; 11 bases line up with TRBD1. Germline values: CDR1 MNHEY, CDR2 SVGEGT. The CDR3 sequence is 15 residues long. With 7 bases clipped from V and 5 bases from J, the junction kept 9 bases outside the gene matches.

The chain uses TRBV24-1 and TRBJ2-3; D remains ambiguous. CDR1 KGHDR and CDR2 SFDVKD come from the germline V gene. This CDR3 spans 15 amino acids. Trimming left V 0 bases short and J 3 bases short, with 9 bases between. The CDR3 nucleotides are TGTGCCACCAGTGATTTGGGCCCTAATACAGATACGCAGTATTTT. Translation gives CATSDLGPNTDTQYF.